The 10 T cell receptor beta chains reported below all come from one sample, sequenced in a study of cytomegalovirus exposure and HLA in healthy donors. Researchers ran the PCR with 60 Vbeta and 13 Jbeta primers. Repertoires were generated with immunoSEQ multiplex PCR, while TCRdb's copy carries only in-frame clones and drops some. This table holds roughly 54,000 clones, approximately 70% found once. The sample taken for sequencing was PBMCs. All receptors come from a woman aged 55-70 years in good health and CMV-seropositive.

A few counts support this clone. The junction differs from germline at one of its ends, possibly a read error. The CDR3 loop reads CSSRKAGWGSEQYF. The CDR3 DNA sequence: TGTTCCAGCAGAAAAGCGGGGTGGGGGAGCGAGCAGTACTTC. This sequence joins TRBV7-9 and TRBJ2-7, with 7 bases fitting TRBD2. Germline V lookup: CDR1 SEHNR, CDR2 FQNEAQ (reference sequence). The CDR3 runs 14 residues.

This clone has a single count. The J gene is TRBJ2-3, the V gene TRBV7-2, with D maybe TRBD1 (6 bases). The CDR3 contains 16 residues. V was pared by 3 bases and J by 2 bases, with 15 bases between. Germline loops: CDR1 SGHTA, CDR2 FQGNSA. CDR3 residues: CASSFPQGTPTDTQYF. DNA for the CDR3: TGTGCCAGCAGCTTCCCGCAGGGGACCCCCACAGATACGCAGTATTTT.

This clone was recorded once. The J gene is TRBJ1-2, the V gene TRBV5-6; TRBD1 matches 7 bases. This CDR3 spans 13 amino acids. Germline lookup yields CDR1 SGHDT and CDR2 YYEEEE. V was clipped by 4 bases and J by 2 bases; unmatched bases: 2. The CDR3: CASSQQGNYGYTF. The CDR3 nucleotides read TGTGCCAGCAGCCAACAGGGGAACTATGGCTACACCTTC. The full variable domain, its missing parts supplied by reference TRBV5-6 and TRBJ1-2, is DAGVTQSPTHLIKTRGQQVTLRCSPKSGHDTVSWYQQALGQGPQFIFQYYEEEERQRGNFPDRFSGHQFPNYSSELNVNALLLGDSALYLCASSQQGNYGYTFGSGTRLTVV.

This clone was recorded a few times. The chain joins TRBV7-3 to TRBJ1-1; possibly TRBD1 for D (5 bases). From germline, CDR1 is SGHTA and CDR2 FQGTGA. The CDR3 runs to 14 residues. Between the trimmed V and J ends, which lost 4 bases and 5 bases, there was a span of 14 bases. This CDR3 reads CASSYGGSGTEAFF. Here the CDR3 DNA reads TGTGCCAGCAGCTACGGGGGGTCGGGGACTGAAGCTTTCTTT.

CDR3 sequence: CASRLDRTGYGYTF. In DNA, the CDR3 is TGTGCAAGTCGCTTAGACAGGACAGGTTATGGCTACACCTTC. This rearrangement joins TRBV12-2 to TRBJ1-2; the table gives TRBD1 as D, unverified against the DNA. TRBV12-2 is reported as a pseudogene. The length of the CDR3 is 14 residues.

V gene TRBV19 combines with J gene TRBJ1-4; the D gene is possibly TRBD1 (5 bases). V lost 1 base, J lost 2 bases, and 8 bases lay in between. This CDR3 contains 15 residues. Per the germline V gene, CDR1 is LNHDA and CDR2 is SQIVND (reference sequence). The CDR3 DNA sequence: TGTGCCAGTAGTATAGGTCCAGGGACTAATGAAAAACTGTTTTTT. The encoded protein is CASSIGPGTNEKLFF. The whole variable domain, remainder taken from reference TRBV19 and TRBJ1-4, is DGGITQSPKYLFRKEGQNVTLSCEQNLNHDAMYWYRQDPGQGLRLIYYSQIVNDFQKGDIAEGYSVSREKKESFPLTVTSAQKNPTAFYLCASSIGPGTNEKLFFGSGTQLSVL.

This clone showed up just once. This chain uses TRBV4-1 with TRBJ1-1; D is uncertain. Trimming took 2 bases from V and 11 from J, leaving 15 bases between them. The CDR3 spans 13 residues. Looked up from germline, CDR1 is MGHRA and CDR2 is YSYEKL. This CDR3 is CASSQLSASGAFF. As DNA, the CDR3 is TGCGCCAGCAGCCAATTGTCAGCCTCGGGGGCTTTCTTT.

The rearrangement joins TRBV10-1 to TRBJ2-2, with a tentative D call TRBD2 (5 bases). Trimming took off 6 bases at V and 6 bases at J, with 14 bases between the two ends. The CDR3 is made up of 14 amino acids. Looked up from germline, CDR1 is WNHNN and CDR2 is SYGVQD (reference sequence). The CDR3 is CASSREEVPGELFF. The DNA for the CDR3 is TGCGCCAGCAGCCGCGAGGAGGTTCCCGGGGAGCTGTTTTTT.

This chain uses TRBV9 with TRBJ2-5; 9 bases map to TRBD1. J was trimmed by 5 bases and V by 0 bases; bases with no gene match: 5. CDR3 length: 15 residues. Per the germline V gene, CDR1 is SGDLS and CDR2 is YYNGEE. The CDR3, as DNA: TGTGCCAGCAGCGTAGATGGGACAGGGTTGGAGACCCAGTACTTC. Amino acid sequence: CASSVDGTGLETQYF. The full variable domain, with the rest looked up from reference TRBV9 and TRBJ2-5, is DSGVTQTPKHLITATGQRVTLRCSPRSGDLSVYWYQQSLDQGLQFLIQYYNGEERAKGNILERFSAQQFPDLHSELNLSSLELGDSALYFCASSVDGTGLETQYFGPGTRLLVL.

The J gene is TRBJ1-2, the V gene TRBV5-1, with D perhaps matching TRBD1 (5 bases). This CDR3 is built from 15 residues. Looked up from germline, CDR1 is SGHRS and CDR2 is YFSETQ. The V end lost 3 bases, the J end lost 2 bases, and 14 bases lay between the germline ends. The CDR3 DNA is TGCGCCAGCAGCTCGGGGGGGACGGCGAACTATGGCTACACCTTC. Its protein product is CASSSGGTANYGYTF.